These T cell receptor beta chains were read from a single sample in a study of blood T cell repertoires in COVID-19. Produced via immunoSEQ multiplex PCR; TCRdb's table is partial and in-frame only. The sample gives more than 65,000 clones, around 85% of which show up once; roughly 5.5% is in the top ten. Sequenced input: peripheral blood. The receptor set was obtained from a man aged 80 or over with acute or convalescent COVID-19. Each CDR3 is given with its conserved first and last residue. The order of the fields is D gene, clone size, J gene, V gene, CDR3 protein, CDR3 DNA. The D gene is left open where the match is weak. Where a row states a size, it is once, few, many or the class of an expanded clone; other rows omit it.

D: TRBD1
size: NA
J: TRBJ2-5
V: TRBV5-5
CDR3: CASSGTGEETQYF
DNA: TGTGCCAGCAGCGGGACAGGGGAAGAGACCCAGTACTTC

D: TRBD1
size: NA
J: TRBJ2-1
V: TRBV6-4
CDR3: CASSRTGENYNEQFF
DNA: TGTGCCAGCAGTCGGACAGGGGAGAATTACAATGAGCAGTTCTTC

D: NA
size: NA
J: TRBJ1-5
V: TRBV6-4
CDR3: CASSEGSNQPQHF
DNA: TGTGCCAGCAGTGAGGGCAGCAATCAGCCCCAGCATTTT

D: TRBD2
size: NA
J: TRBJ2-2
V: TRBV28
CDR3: CASSPGTSGFTNTGELFF
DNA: TGTGCCAGCAGTCCAGGGACTAGCGGGTTTACGAACACCGGGGAGCTGTTTTTT

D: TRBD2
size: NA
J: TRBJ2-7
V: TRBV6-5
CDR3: CASWSPGGEQYF
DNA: TGTGCCAGCTGGTCCCCGGGGGGCGAGCAGTACTTC

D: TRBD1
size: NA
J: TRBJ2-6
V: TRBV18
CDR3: CASSLTGPGANVLTF
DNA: TGTGCCAGCTCCCTGACAGGGCCTGGGGCCAACGTCCTGACTTTC

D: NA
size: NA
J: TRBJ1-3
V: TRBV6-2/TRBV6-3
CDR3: CASSPRGLPGNTIYF
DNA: TGTGCCAGCAGTCCGCGGGGGCTACCTGGAAACACCATATATTTT

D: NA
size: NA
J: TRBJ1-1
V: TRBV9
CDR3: CASSVGGGPEAFF
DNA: TGTGCCAGCAGCGTAGGCGGGGGCCCTGAAGCTTTCTTT

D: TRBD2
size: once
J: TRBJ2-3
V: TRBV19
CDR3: CASSTRLAGGTDTQYF
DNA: TGTGCCAGTAGTACCAGACTAGCGGGCGGCACAGATACGCAGTATTTT

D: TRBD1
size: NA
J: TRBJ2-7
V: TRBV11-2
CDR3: CASSLVQGYEQYF
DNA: TGTGCCAGCAGCTTGGTACAGGGGTACGAGCAGTACTTC

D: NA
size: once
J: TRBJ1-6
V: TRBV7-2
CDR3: CASSLSLNNSPLHF
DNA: TGTGCCAGCAGCTTAAGTCTAAACAATTCACCCCTCCACTTT

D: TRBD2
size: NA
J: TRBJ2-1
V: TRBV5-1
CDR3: CASSLYPAGTYNEQFF
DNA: TGCGCCAGCAGCTTGTATCCAGCGGGAACCTACAATGAGCAGTTCTTC

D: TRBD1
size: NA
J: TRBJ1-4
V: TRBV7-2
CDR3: CASSSRGQGNEKLFF
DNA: TGTGCCAGCAGCTCCCGGGGACAGGGGAATGAAAAACTGTTTTTT

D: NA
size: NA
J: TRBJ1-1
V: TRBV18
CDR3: CASSPATGSGEAFF
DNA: TGTGCCAGCTCCCCAGCCACGGGGTCTGGAGAGGCTTTCTTT

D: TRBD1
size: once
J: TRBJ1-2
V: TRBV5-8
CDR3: CASSRDRGPYGYTF
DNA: TGTGCCAGCTCCCGGGACAGGGGCCCCTATGGCTACACCTTC

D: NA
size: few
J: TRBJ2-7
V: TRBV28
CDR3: CASSFTGTRNEQYF
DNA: TGTGCCAGCAGTTTTACAGGGACCCGGAACGAGCAGTACTTC